These 10 T cell receptor beta chains share one sample of origin, sequenced in a study of early T cells in non-severe SARS-CoV-2 infection. TCRdb recomputed calls from the 5' RACE reads with MiXCR, one row per CDR3 protein. This table holds roughly 55,000 distinct CDR3 sequences, about 15% found once. The material was whole blood, obtained at baseline. The source of these receptors is an adult who was a healthcare worker with PCR-confirmed SARS-CoV-2 infection or an uninfected control (not recorded which).

This rearrangement joins TRBV27 to TRBJ2-5; a possible D gene is TRBD2 (7 bases). Per the germline V gene, CDR1 is MNHEY and CDR2 is SMNVEV (reference sequence). There are 16 residues in the CDR3. V was pared by 1 base and J by 1 base, with 13 bases between. In DNA form, the CDR3 reads TGTGCCAGCAGTTTATTGGGCGGGGGCCGCCAAGAGACCCAGTACTTC. Protein product: CASSLLGGGRQETQYF.

The V call is TRBV12-3 or TRBV12-4, the J call TRBJ1-2, with no clear D. V gave up 3 bases and J gave up 0 bases, with 8 bases separating them. The CDR3 is 14 amino acids. CDR3: CASSLGVSNYGYTF. As DNA, the CDR3 is TGTGCCAGCAGTTTGGGCGTATCTAACTATGGCTACACCTTC.

This clonotype was seen only a few times. The rearrangement links TRBV6-5 to TRBJ1-3; D might be TRBD1 (5 bases). Trimming removed 10 bases at V and 5 bases at J, with 9 bases between. CDR1 is MNHEY, CDR2 SVGAGI, per germline. The length of the CDR3 is 11 residues. CDR3 sequence (DNA): TGTGCCACCCACAGGAGAAACACCATATATTTT. Protein: CATHRRNTIYF.

This clonotype has a handful of counts. The rearrangement uses TRBV12-3 or TRBV12-4 and TRBJ2-7; D is uncertain. Trimming took 2 bases from V and 3 from J, leaving 5 bases between them. This CDR3 is 12 amino acids long. In DNA, the CDR3 is TGTGCCAGCAGTTTAACCAGCTACGAGCAGTACTTC. Translation: CASSLTSYEQYF.

The rearrangement uses TRBV4-1 and TRBJ1-3; tentatively, D is TRBD1 (5 bases). Trimming took off 1 base at V and 9 bases at J, with 16 bases between the two ends. Germline-derived CDR1 and CDR2 are MGHRA and YSYEKL. The CDR3 extends over 15 amino acids. The CDR3 protein is CASSQAQRGRGTIYF. The CDR3 region has the DNA TGCGCCAGCAGCCAAGCCCAGCGTGGGAGGGGCACCATATATTTT.

CDR3 protein: CSAGGLQGRRVEQYF. The CDR3 coding sequence is TGCAGCGCAGGGGGATTACAGGGACGGCGGGTCGAGCAGTACTTC. The rearrangement links TRBV29-1 to TRBJ2-7; 7 positions agree with TRBD1. The V and J ends lost 7 bases and 6 bases, in that order; junction bases with no gene match: 18. Germline loops: CDR1 SQVTM, CDR2 ANQGSEA. This CDR3 comprises 15 residues.

V is TRBV20-1 and J is TRBJ1-4; tentatively, D is TRBD1 (5 bases). Trimming took 5 bases from V and 10 from J, leaving 14 bases between them. The length of the CDR3 is 12 residues. Germline values: CDR1 DFQATT, CDR2 SNEGSKA (reference sequence). CDR3 sequence reads: CSAVERDGKLFF. The CDR3, as DNA: TGCAGTGCTGTCGAACGGGACGGAAAACTGTTTTTT.

This clonotype was picked up a small number of times. The chain has TRBV7-6 and TRBJ2-2; D not certain. V was trimmed by 5 bases and J by 2 bases, leaving 12 bases between them. CDR3 length equals 15 residues. Germline loops: CDR1 SGHVS, CDR2 FNYEAQ. CDR3 amino acids: CASSPWSENTGELFF. The CDR3 region has the DNA TGTGCCAGCAGCCCATGGAGTGAAAACACCGGGGAGCTGTTTTTT.

V and J are TRBV5-1 and TRBJ1-2, with D unclear. V shed 4 bases and J shed 0 bases, with 19 bases lying between them. This CDR3 is 17 amino acids long. Germline V gene sequence: CDR1 SGHRS, CDR2 YFSETQ. The CDR3 nucleotides are TGCGCCAGCAGCCCCCAGCCTGTGGACGGATCTAACTATGGCTACACCTTC. It codes for CASSPQPVDGSNYGYTF.

The chain uses TRBV10-3 and TRBJ1-3; D is perhaps TRBD1 (5 bases). This CDR3 has 17 residues. The germline V gene has CDR1 ENHRY and CDR2 SYGVKD. Trimming removed 2 bases at V and 0 bases at J, with 14 bases between. The CDR3 protein is CAISEGFGDSSGNTIYF. The CDR3 coding sequence is TGTGCCATCAGTGAGGGGTTCGGAGACAGCTCTGGAAACACCATATATTTT.